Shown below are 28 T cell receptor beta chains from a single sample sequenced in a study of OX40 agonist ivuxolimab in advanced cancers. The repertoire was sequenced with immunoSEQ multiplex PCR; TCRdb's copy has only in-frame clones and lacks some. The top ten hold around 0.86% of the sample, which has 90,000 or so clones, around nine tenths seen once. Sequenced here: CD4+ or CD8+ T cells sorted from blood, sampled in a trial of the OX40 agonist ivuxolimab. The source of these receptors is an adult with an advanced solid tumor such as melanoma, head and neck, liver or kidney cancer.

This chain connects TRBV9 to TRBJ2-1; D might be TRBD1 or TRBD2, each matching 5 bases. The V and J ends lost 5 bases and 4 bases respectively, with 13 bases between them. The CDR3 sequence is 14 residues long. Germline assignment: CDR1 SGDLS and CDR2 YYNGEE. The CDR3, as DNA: TGTGCCAGCAGTCCCGGGACCCCTTACAATGAGCAGTTCTTC. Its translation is CASSPGTPYNEQFF.

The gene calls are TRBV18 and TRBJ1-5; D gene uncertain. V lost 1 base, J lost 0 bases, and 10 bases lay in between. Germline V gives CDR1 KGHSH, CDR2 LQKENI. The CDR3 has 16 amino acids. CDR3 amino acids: CASSPRQLDSNQPQHF. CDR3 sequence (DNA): TGTGCCAGCTCACCACGGCAGCTAGATAGCAATCAGCCCCAGCATTTT.

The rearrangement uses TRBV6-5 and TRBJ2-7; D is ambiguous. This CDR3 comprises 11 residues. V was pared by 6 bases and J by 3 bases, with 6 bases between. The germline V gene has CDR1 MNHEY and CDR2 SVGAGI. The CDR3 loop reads CASSQFYEQYF. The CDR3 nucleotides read TGTGCCAGCAGCCAATTCTACGAGCAGTACTTC.

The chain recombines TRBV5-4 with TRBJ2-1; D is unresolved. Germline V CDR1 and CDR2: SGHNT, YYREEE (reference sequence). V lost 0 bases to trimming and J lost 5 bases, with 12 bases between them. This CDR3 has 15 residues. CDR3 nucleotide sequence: TGTGCCAGCAGCTTGGGCCAGGCAGAGGACAATGAGCAGTTCTTC. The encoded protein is CASSLGQAEDNEQFF. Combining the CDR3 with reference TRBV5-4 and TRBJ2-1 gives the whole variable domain ETGVTQSPTHLIKTRGQQVTLRCSSQSGHNTVSWYQQALGQGPQFIFQYYREEENGRGNFPPRFSGLQFPNYSSELNVNALELDDSALYLCASSLGQAEDNEQFFGPGTRLTVL.

The CDR3, as DNA: TGTGCCAGCAGCTTGGAGTCGCCTTATTCGTCGGATACGCAGTATTTT. Translation: CASSLESPYSSDTQYF. The rearrangement uses TRBV5-6 and TRBJ2-3; D ambiguous. The CDR3 loop spans 16 amino acids. V was clipped by 0 bases and J by 6 bases, with 17 bases between them. In germline, CDR1 is SGHDT, CDR2 YYEEEE.

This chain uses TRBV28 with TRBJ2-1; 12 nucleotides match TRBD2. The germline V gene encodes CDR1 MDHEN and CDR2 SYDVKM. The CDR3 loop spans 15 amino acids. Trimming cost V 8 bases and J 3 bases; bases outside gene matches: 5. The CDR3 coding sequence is TGTGCCAGCGGGACACTAGCGGGAGGCTACAATGAGCAGTTCTTC. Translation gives CASGTLAGGYNEQFF.

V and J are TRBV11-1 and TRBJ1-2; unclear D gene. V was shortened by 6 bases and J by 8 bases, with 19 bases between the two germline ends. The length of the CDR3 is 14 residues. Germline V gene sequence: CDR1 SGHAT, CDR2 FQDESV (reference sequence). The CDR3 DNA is TGTGCCAGCAGTCGACGGGGAGTGGAGCACGGCTACACCTTC. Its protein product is CASSRRGVEHGYTF.

The CDR3 loop is CASRRGPGTGITGANVLTF. CDR3 coding DNA: TGTGCCAGCAGGCGGGGGCCCGGGACAGGGATAACTGGGGCCAACGTCCTGACTTTC. The chain recombines TRBV5-4 with TRBJ2-6; 9 positions agree with TRBD1. CDR3 length: 19 residues. V lost 5 bases to trimming and J lost 2 bases; unmatched junction nucleotides: 14. Germline V gene lookup returns CDR1 SGHNT and CDR2 YYREEE (reference sequence).

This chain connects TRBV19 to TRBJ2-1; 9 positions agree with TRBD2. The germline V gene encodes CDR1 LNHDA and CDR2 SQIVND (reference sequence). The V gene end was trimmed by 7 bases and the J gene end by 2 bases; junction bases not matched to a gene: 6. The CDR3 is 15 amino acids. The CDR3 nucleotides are TGTGCCAGTACGCTCGTAGCGGGGGCCTACAATGAGCAGTTCTTC. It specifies CASTLVAGAYNEQFF.

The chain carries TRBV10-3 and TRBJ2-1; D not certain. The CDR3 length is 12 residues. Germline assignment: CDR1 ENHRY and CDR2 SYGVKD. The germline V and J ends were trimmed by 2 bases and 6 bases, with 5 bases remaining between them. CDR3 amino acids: CAISEIFNEQFF. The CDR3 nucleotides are TGTGCCATCAGTGAGATTTTCAATGAGCAGTTCTTC.

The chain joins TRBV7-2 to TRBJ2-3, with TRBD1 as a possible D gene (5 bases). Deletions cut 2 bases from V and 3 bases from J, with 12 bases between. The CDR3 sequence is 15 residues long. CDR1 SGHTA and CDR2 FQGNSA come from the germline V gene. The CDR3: CASSLQGISTDTQYF. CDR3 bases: TGTGCCAGCAGCTTACAGGGAATAAGTACAGATACGCAGTATTTT.

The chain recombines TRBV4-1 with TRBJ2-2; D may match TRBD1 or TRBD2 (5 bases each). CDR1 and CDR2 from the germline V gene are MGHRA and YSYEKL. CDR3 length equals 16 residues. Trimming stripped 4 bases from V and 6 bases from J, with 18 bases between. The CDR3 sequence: CASSRSGGMSAGELFF. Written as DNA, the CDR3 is TGCGCCAGCAGCCGTAGTGGGGGAATGAGCGCCGGGGAGCTGTTTTTT.

For the CDR3, the DNA is TGTGCCAGCAGCAACTCTGGAAACACCATATATTTT. This gives the protein CASSNSGNTIYF. This rearrangement joins TRBV6-5 to TRBJ1-3; D call uncertain. This CDR3 contains 12 residues. V shed 6 bases and J shed 0 bases, with 3 bases lying between them. Germline V gene lookup returns CDR1 MNHEY and CDR2 SVGAGI.

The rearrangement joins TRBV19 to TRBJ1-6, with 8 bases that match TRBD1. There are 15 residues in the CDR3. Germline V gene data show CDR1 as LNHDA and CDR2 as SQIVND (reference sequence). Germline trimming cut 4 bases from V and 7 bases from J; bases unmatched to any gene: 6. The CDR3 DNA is TGTGCCAGTAGTACCGGAGACAGGGGCAATTCACCCCTCCACTTT. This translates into CASSTGDRGNSPLHF.

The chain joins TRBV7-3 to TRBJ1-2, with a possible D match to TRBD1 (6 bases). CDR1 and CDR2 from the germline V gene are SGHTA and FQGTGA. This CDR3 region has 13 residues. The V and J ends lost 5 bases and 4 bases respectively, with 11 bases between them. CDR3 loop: CASSPDRSYGYTF. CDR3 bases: TGTGCCAGCAGCCCCGACAGGAGCTATGGCTACACCTTC.

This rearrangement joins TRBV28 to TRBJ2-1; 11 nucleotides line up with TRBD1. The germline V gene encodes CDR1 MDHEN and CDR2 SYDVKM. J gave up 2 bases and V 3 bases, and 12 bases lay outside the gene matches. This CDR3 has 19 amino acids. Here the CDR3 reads CASSLGNSGGQGAYNEQFF. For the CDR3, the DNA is TGTGCCAGCAGTTTGGGGAACTCGGGGGGACAGGGGGCCTACAATGAGCAGTTCTTC.

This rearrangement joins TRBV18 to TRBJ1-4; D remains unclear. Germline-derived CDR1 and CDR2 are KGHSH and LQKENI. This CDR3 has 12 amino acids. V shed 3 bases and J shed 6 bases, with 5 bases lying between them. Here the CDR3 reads CASSPNHEKLFF. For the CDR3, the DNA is TGTGCCAGCTCACCCAACCATGAAAAACTGTTTTTT.

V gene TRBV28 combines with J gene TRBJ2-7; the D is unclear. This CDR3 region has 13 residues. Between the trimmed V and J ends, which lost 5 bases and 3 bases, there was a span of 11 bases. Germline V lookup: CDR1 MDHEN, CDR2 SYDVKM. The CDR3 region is CASSPPGGYEQYF. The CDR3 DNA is TGTGCCAGCAGTCCCCCGGGCGGCTACGAGCAGTACTTC.

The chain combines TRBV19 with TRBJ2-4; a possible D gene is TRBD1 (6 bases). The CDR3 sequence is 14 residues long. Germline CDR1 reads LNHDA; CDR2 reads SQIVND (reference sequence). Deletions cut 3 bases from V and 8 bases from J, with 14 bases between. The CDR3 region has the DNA TGTGCCAGTAGTATCAGGGGACCAGAAGACATTCAGTACTTC. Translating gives CASSIRGPEDIQYF.

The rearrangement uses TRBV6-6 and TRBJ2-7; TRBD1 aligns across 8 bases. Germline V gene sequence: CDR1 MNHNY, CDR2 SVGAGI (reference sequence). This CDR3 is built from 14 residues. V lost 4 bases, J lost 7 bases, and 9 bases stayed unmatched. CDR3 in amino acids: CASSSGTGRWEQYF. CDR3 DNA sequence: TGTGCCAGCAGTTCCGGGACAGGCCGCTGGGAGCAGTACTTC.

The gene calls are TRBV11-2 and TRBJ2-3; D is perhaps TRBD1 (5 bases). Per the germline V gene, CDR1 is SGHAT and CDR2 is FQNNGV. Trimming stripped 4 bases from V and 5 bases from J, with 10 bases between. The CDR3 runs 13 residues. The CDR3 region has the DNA TGTGCCAGCAGCTACACAGGCGAAGATACGCAGTATTTT. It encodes CASSYTGEDTQYF.

The CDR3 bases are TGCGCCAGCAGCCAAGATGAGGACAGGTTTCCGGGACTAGCGTCCTACAATGAGCAGTTCTTC. This encodes CASSQDEDRFPGLASYNEQFF. The rearrangement uses TRBV4-1 and TRBJ2-1, with 10 bases identical to TRBD2. Germline V lookup: CDR1 MGHRA, CDR2 YSYEKL. The CDR3 is made up of 21 amino acids. The ends lost 0 bases at V and 1 base at J; junction bases unmatched: 15.

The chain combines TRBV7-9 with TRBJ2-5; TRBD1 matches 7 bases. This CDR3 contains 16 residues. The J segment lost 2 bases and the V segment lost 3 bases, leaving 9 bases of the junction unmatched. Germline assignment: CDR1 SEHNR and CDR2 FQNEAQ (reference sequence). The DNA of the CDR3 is TGTGCCAGCAGCTTCCTCAAGGGACAGCCACAAGAGACCCAGTACTTC. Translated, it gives CASSFLKGQPQETQYF.

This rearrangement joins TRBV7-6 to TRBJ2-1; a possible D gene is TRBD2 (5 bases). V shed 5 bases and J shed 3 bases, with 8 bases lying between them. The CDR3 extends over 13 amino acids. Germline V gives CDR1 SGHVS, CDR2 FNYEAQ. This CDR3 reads CASSRRDYNEQFF. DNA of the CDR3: TGTGCCAGCAGCCGCCGGGACTACAATGAGCAGTTCTTC. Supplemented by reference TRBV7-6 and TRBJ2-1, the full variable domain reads GAGVSQSPRYKVTKRGQDVALRCDPISGHVSLYWYRQALGQGPEFLTYFNYEAQQDKSGLPNDRFSAERPEGSISTLTIQRTEQRDSAMYRCASSRRDYNEQFFGPGTRLTVL.

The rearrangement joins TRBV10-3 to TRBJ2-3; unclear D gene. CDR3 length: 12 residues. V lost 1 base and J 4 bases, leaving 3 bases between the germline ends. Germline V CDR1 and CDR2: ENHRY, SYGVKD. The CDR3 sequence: CAISEFADTQYF. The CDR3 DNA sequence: TGTGCCATCAGTGAGTTCGCAGATACGCAGTATTTT.

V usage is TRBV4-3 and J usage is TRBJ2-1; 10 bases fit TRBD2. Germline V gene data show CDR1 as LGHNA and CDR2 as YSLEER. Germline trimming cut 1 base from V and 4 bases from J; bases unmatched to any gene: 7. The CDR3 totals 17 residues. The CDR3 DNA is TGCGCCAGCAGCCAAGGGGAAATAGCGGGGGGTTACAATGAGCAGTTCTTC. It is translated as CASSQGEIAGGYNEQFF.

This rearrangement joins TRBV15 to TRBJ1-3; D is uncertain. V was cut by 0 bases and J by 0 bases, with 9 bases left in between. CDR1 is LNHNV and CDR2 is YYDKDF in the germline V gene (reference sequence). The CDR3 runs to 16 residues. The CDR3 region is CATSRDGGNSGNTIYF. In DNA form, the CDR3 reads TGTGCCACCAGCAGAGACGGAGGGAACTCTGGAAACACCATATATTTT.

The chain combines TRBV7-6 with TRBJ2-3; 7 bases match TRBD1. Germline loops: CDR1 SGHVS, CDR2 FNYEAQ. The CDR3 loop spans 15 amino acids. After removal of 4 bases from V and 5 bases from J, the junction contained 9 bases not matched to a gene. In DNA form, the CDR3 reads TGTGCCAGCAGCTATACCGGGACAGTGGGAGATACGCAGTATTTT. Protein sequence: CASSYTGTVGDTQYF.